The 31 T cell receptor beta chains in this list originate from one sample, sequenced in a study of T-cell memory formation after mild COVID-19. TCRdb reprocessed the 5' RACE reads with MiXCR, giving one entry per CDR3 protein. The sample records approximately 450,000 distinct CDR3 sequences, 15% to 20% being singletons. The sequenced material came from PBMCs or a T cell subset sorted from them (not recorded which). Receptors were obtained from an adult woman who had mild COVID-19 (a few samples of this study predate the infection). Cell type and time point are not known.

This clonotype was found many times. CDR3 bases: TGTGCCAGCAGCTTAGGGCGCCCCTCCTACAATGAGCAGTTCTTC. Its translation: CASSLGRPSYNEQFF. This chain uses TRBV11-3 with TRBJ2-1; D unresolved. Trimming removed 1 base from V and 0 bases from J, with 7 bases in between. This CDR3 contains 15 residues. CDR1 is SGHNT and CDR2 is YENEEA in the germline V gene.

DNA for the CDR3: TGCGCCAGCAGCTTGGGGACTAGCGGGAGTTCATATGAGCAGTTCTTC. Residues: CASSLGTSGSSYEQFF. The chain joins TRBV5-1 to TRBJ2-1, with TRBD2 matching over 13 bases. CDR3 length: 16 residues. Per the germline V gene, CDR1 is SGHRS and CDR2 is YFSETQ. V dropped 0 bases and J dropped 8; count of bases not matched to a gene: 5.

This chain connects TRBV7-9 to TRBJ1-1; D ambiguous. V lost 2 bases and J lost 2, with 9 bases in between. The CDR3 consists of 14 residues. From germline, CDR1 is SEHNR and CDR2 FQNEAQ (reference sequence). The CDR3 region has the DNA TGTGCCAGCAGCTTACCCGGGATTAACACTGAAGCTTTCTTT. Residues: CASSLPGINTEAFF.

The chain couples TRBV7-9 to TRBJ1-4; no clear D gene. Trimming stripped 3 bases from V and 0 bases from J, with 8 bases between. Germline-derived CDR1 and CDR2 are SEHNR and FQNEAQ (reference sequence). This CDR3 is 15 amino acids long. This CDR3 is CASSFSEATNEKLFF. CDR3 nucleotides: TGTGCCAGCAGCTTTAGTGAGGCAACTAATGAAAAACTGTTTTTT.

This clonotype came up many times. The chain joins TRBV4-2 to TRBJ2-3; D is perhaps TRBD2 (5 bases). CDR3 length: 15 residues. Germline CDR1 reads LGHNA; CDR2 reads YNFKEQ. Trimming took 0 bases from V and 4 from J, leaving 11 bases between them. This chain's CDR3 is CASSQDPDSPDTQYF. The DNA of the CDR3 is TGTGCCAGCAGCCAAGATCCGGACTCCCCAGATACGCAGTATTTT.

This chain joins TRBV7-9 and TRBJ2-3; 7 nucleotides agree with TRBD2. CDR1 is SEHNR, CDR2 FQNEAQ, per germline (reference sequence). The CDR3 extends over 15 amino acids. J was trimmed by 1 base and V by 4 bases; bases with no gene match: 5. The CDR3 is CASSSTSDGTDTQYF. The CDR3 DNA follows: TGTGCCAGCAGCTCTACTAGCGATGGCACAGATACGCAGTATTTT. The complete variable domain, with remaining parts taken from reference TRBV7-9 and TRBJ2-3, reads DTGVSQNPRHKITKRGQNVTFRCDPISEHNRLYWYRQTLGQGPEFLTYFQNEAQLEKSRLLSDRFSAERPKGSFSTLEIQRTEQGDSAMYLCASSSTSDGTDTQYFGPGTRLTVL.

The chain employs TRBV11-2 and TRBJ2-5; D ambiguous. Germline CDR1 and CDR2: SGHAT and FQNNGV. Trimming left V 3 bases short and J 2 bases short, with 10 bases between. The CDR3 has 14 amino acids. CDR3 amino acids: CASSFRAGQETQYF. The CDR3 DNA follows: TGTGCCAGCAGCTTTCGGGCAGGTCAAGAGACCCAGTACTTC.

The chain employs TRBV7-9 and TRBJ2-1; TRBD2 matches at 9 bases. Per germline, CDR1 SEHNR and CDR2 FQNEAQ (reference sequence). The CDR3 consists of 15 residues. The CDR3 bases are TGTGTTGGGGCTAGCGGGATAGGAAGTTACAATGAGCAGTTCTTC. This gives the protein CVGASGIGSYNEQFF. Complete variable domain (other parts from reference TRBV7-9 and TRBJ2-1): DTGVSQNPRHKITKRGQNVTFRCDPISEHNRLYWYRQTLGQGPEFLTYFQNEAQLEKSRLLSDRFSAERPKGSFSTLEIQRTEQGDSAMYLCVGASGIGSYNEQFFGPGTRLTVL.

In this sample, this clonotype turned up a few times. This chain joins TRBV7-9 and TRBJ2-1; 7 positions match TRBD2. Germline trimming cut 3 bases from V and 8 bases from J; bases unmatched to any gene: 10. This CDR3 comprises 15 residues. Germline CDR1 is SEHNR and CDR2 is FQNEAQ (reference sequence). CDR3 sequence (DNA): TGTGCCAGCAGCTTTAGTTCGCGGGAGCTACATGAGCAGTTCTTC. It translates to CASSFSSRELHEQFF.

This clonotype has just a few counts. The gene calls are TRBV3-1 and TRBJ2-7, with 8 bases matching TRBD2. The J segment lost 4 bases and the V segment lost 5 bases, leaving 7 bases of the junction unmatched. This CDR3 has 14 residues. Germline CDR1 reads LGHDT; CDR2 reads YNNKEL (reference sequence). The CDR3 DNA is TGTGCCAGCAGCTGGGGACTAGGGACGTACGAGCAGTACTTC. This encodes CASSWGLGTYEQYF.

This clonotype was counted at least ten times. V is TRBV7-3 and J is TRBJ2-7; D not resolved. Deletions cut 4 bases from V and 1 base from J, with 5 bases between. CDR1 and CDR2 from the germline V gene are SGHTA and FQGTGA. This CDR3 is built from 12 residues. CDR3 loop: CASSSRSYEQYF. CDR3 DNA sequence: TGTGCCAGCAGCTCCCGGTCCTACGAGCAGTACTTC.

The chain combines TRBV29-1 with TRBJ2-1; possible D gene TRBD1, 6 bases. Germline-derived CDR1 and CDR2 are SQVTM and ANQGSEA. Trimming removed 3 bases from V and 0 bases from J, with 9 bases in between. This CDR3 region has 14 residues. The CDR3 is CSVDRGSSYNEQFF. The CDR3, as DNA: TGCAGCGTTGACAGGGGAAGCTCCTACAATGAGCAGTTCTTC.

V gene TRBV7-9 combines with J gene TRBJ1-1; maybe TRBD1 (5 bases). V was cut by 1 base and J by 5 bases, with 17 bases left in between. Looked up from germline, CDR1 is SEHNR and CDR2 is FQNEAQ (reference sequence). The CDR3 length is 16 residues. The CDR3 DNA reads TGTGCCAGCAGCTTAGAGGGACTCCCCGGGGGGACTGAAGCTTTCTTT. This gives the protein CASSLEGLPGGTEAFF.

The V and J genes are TRBV6-6 and TRBJ2-2, with 9 nucleotides matching TRBD2. V was clipped by 5 bases and J by 6 bases; unmatched bases: 13. The CDR3 contains 17 residues. The germline V gene has CDR1 MNHNY and CDR2 SVGAGI (reference sequence). The CDR3 loop is CASSTSKTSGNSGELFF. The CDR3 coding sequence is TGTGCCAGCAGTACATCGAAGACTAGCGGAAACTCCGGGGAGCTGTTTTTT.

This clonotype occurred a few times. The gene calls are TRBV5-1 and TRBJ1-5; D might be TRBD1 (5 bases). The germline CDR1 and CDR2 sequences are SGHRS and YFSETQ. The CDR3 contains 14 residues. V was shortened by 3 bases and J by 3 bases, with 10 bases between the two germline ends. The CDR3 coding sequence is TGCGCCAGCAGCTACTCAGGGTTCAATCAGCCCCAGCATTTT. Its protein is CASSYSGFNQPQHF.

This clonotype was detected a few times. The chain combines TRBV29-1 with TRBJ1-1; D remains ambiguous. Germline V CDR1 and CDR2: SQVTM, ANQGSEA. The CDR3 extends over 13 amino acids. CDR3 amino acids: CSAIVGMITEAFF. The DNA of the CDR3 is TGCAGTGCAATCGTGGGAATGATTACTGAAGCTTTCTTT.

The chain's CDR3 is CATPGERSQPQHF. DNA of the CDR3: TGTGCCACCCCGGGGGAGAGGAGTCAGCCCCAGCATTTT. The chain joins TRBV24-1 to TRBJ1-5, with D tentatively TRBD1 (5 bases). The V gene lost 9 bases and the J gene lost 6 bases, with 14 bases spanning the gap. The germline V gene encodes CDR1 KGHDR and CDR2 SFDVKD. This CDR3 spans 13 amino acids.

This clonotype was seen a few times. The rearrangement joins TRBV18 to TRBJ2-1, with D perhaps TRBD2 (6 bases). V was cut by 4 bases and J by 7 bases, with 20 bases left in between. This CDR3 has 16 residues. Germline V CDR1 and CDR2: KGHSH, LQKENI. CDR3 in amino acids: CASSQDWVAGGNEQFF. The CDR3 bases are TGTGCCAGCTCACAAGACTGGGTAGCTGGGGGGAATGAGCAGTTCTTC.

This clonotype has a count of ten or more. The chain carries TRBV12-3 or TRBV12-4 and TRBJ2-1; TRBD2 aligns across 9 bases. There are 14 residues in the CDR3. With V trimmed by 7 bases and J by 8 bases, 9 bases remained unmatched. CDR3 residues: CASTKRGGAYEQFF. Here the CDR3 DNA reads TGTGCCAGCACCAAGCGCGGGGGGGCATATGAGCAGTTCTTC.

This clonotype was found many times. This chain links TRBV7-2 with TRBJ2-7, with 8 bases fitting TRBD1. The CDR3 has 15 amino acids. The trim removed 0 bases at V and 3 bases at J, leaving 4 bases unmatched. Looked up from germline, CDR1 is SGHTA and CDR2 is FQGNSA. The DNA for the CDR3 is TGTGCCAGCAGCTTAGCGAGACAGGGGCGCTACGAGCAGTACTTC. Amino acids: CASSLARQGRYEQYF.

This clonotype was seen only a few times. The V and J genes are TRBV5-1 and TRBJ2-7; 10 bases match TRBD1. Germline loops: CDR1 SGHRS, CDR2 YFSETQ. The J segment lost 2 bases and the V segment lost 2 bases, leaving 10 bases of the junction unmatched. The CDR3 has 17 residues. The CDR3 DNA reads as TGCGCCAGCAGCTTTGGAGATGAGGGACAGGGGCCCTACGAGCAGTACTTC. It codes for CASSFGDEGQGPYEQYF.

The CDR3 bases are TGTGCCAGCAGCCAAGAGACCCCCGGCACTGAAGCTTTCTTT. Translated: CASSQETPGTEAFF. V usage is TRBV14 and J usage is TRBJ1-1, with D unclear. With 0 bases removed from V and 4 bases from J, the gap between germline ends came to 9 bases. The CDR3 has 14 residues. Germline lookup yields CDR1 SGHDN and CDR2 FVKESK.

This clonotype showed up just a few times. V gene TRBV12-3 or TRBV12-4 combines with J gene TRBJ2-4; TRBD2 aligns across 13 bases. The V and J ends lost 5 bases and 0 bases, in that order; junction bases with no gene match: 10. The length of the CDR3 is 19 residues. CDR3 protein: CASSPRLAGGLLAKNIQYF. The DNA of the CDR3 is TGTGCCAGCAGTCCCAGACTAGCGGGGGGACTCCTAGCCAAAAACATTCAGTACTTC.

In DNA, the CDR3 is TGTGCCACCAGCAGAGGAACGGGGGGACTTCCCAAGGGTAATGAGCAGTTCTTC. It encodes CATSRGTGGLPKGNEQFF. The chain joins TRBV15 to TRBJ2-1; TRBD2 matches at 7 bases. With 1 base clipped from V and 7 bases from J, the junction kept 16 bases outside the gene matches. This CDR3 is built from 18 residues. Per germline, CDR1 LNHNV and CDR2 YYDKDF (reference sequence).

This clonotype was seen at least ten times. The chain links TRBV4-3 to TRBJ2-5, with D maybe TRBD1 (6 bases). CDR1 is LGHNA, CDR2 YSLEER, per germline. The CDR3 totals 15 residues. Trimming left V 0 bases short and J 5 bases short, with 13 bases between. In DNA, the CDR3 is TGCGCCAGCAGCCAAGACCCAGGGGTCGGGGAGACCCAGTACTTC. Translated, it gives CASSQDPGVGETQYF.

The chain is built from TRBV6-5 and TRBJ2-1; 7 nucleotides align to TRBD2. Germline-derived CDR1 and CDR2 are MNHEY and SVGAGI. J gave up 5 bases and V 2 bases, and 9 bases lay outside the gene matches. This CDR3 has 16 amino acids. The CDR3, as DNA: TGTGCCAGCAGTTACGGGGGAGCGGGATTCCACAATGAGCAGTTCTTC. As protein: CASSYGGAGFHNEQFF.

In its sample, this clonotype was seen a few times. V and J are TRBV4-3 and TRBJ1-4; no definite D call. With 0 bases removed from V and 8 bases from J, the gap between germline ends came to 16 bases. CDR3 length equals 16 residues. CDR1 LGHNA and CDR2 YSLEER come from the germline V gene. CDR3 DNA sequence: TGCGCCAGCAGCCAAGATCTAAGCCGACCTGGGGAAAAACTGTTTTTT. Its protein is CASSQDLSRPGEKLFF.

The chain is built from TRBV25-1 and TRBJ1-1, with D hard to call. This CDR3 has 13 amino acids. The V and J ends lost 8 bases and 1 base respectively, with 11 bases between them. The germline CDR1 and CDR2 sequences are MGHDK and SYGVNS. CDR3 in amino acids: CASGTPTNTEAFF. DNA of the CDR3: TGTGCCAGCGGAACTCCTACGAACACTGAAGCTTTCTTT.

This clonotype was detected only a few times. V gene TRBV6-2 or TRBV6-3 combines with J gene TRBJ2-2, with 7 bases lining up with TRBD1. The germline V gene encodes CDR1 MNHEY and CDR2 SVGEGT. The CDR3 is 15 amino acids. Trimming removed 6 bases from V and 1 base from J; junction bases left unmatched: 5. The CDR3 DNA follows: TGTGCCAGCAGCCCCAACAGGGGGAACACCGGGGAGCTGTTTTTT. This sequence encodes CASSPNRGNTGELFF.

The chain links TRBV5-1 to TRBJ1-4, with no clear D. V was cut by 4 bases and J by 7 bases, with 14 bases left in between. Germline CDR1 SGHRS, CDR2 YFSETQ. This CDR3 has 14 residues. CDR3 loop: CASSRPEQSEKLFF. The CDR3 region has the DNA TGCGCCAGCAGCCGTCCCGAGCAGAGTGAAAAACTGTTTTTT.

This clonotype appeared a few times. The chain joins TRBV4-3 to TRBJ2-1, with TRBD2 matching over 11 bases. Germline V CDR1 and CDR2: LGHNA, YSLEER. The CDR3 sequence is 15 residues long. V shed 6 bases and J 4 bases; nucleotides not matched to a gene: 5. The CDR3: CASRPGTSGYNEQFF. The CDR3 coding sequence is TGCGCCAGCAGGCCCGGGACTAGCGGTTACAATGAGCAGTTCTTC.